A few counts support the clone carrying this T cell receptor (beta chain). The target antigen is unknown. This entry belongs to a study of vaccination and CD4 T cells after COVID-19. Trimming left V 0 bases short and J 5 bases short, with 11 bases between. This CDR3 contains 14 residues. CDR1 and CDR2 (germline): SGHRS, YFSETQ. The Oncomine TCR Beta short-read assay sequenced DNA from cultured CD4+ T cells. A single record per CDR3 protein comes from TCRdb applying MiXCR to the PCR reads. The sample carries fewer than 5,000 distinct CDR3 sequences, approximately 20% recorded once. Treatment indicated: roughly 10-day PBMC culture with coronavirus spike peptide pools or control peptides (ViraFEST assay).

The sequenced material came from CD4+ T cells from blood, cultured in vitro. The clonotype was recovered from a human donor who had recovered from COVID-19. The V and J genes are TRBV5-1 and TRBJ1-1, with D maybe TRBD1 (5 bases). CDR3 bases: TGCGCCAGCAGCTTGGCCAGTCGGGGGACTGAAGCTTTCTTT. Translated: CASSLASRGTEAFF.